This TCR beta chain came from a study of cytomegalovirus exposure and HLA in healthy donors. The PCR used 60 Vbeta and 13 Jbeta primers. Here immunoSEQ multiplex PCR was the method, and the copy in TCRdb shows in-frame clones only, minus some. Among some 80,000 clones listed, more than 60% were seen once. About this clone itself: An end of the junction differs from the germline gene, which may be a read error.

This TCR derives from a man aged 35 to 55 in good health and CMV-seronegative. Sequencing input: PBMCs.

As DNA, the CDR3 is TGTGCCAGCAGTGACAACTCTGGGGCCAACGGCCTGACTTTC. Its translation is CASSDNSGANGLTF. The J gene is TRBJ2-6, the V gene TRBV6-4; D is possibly TRBD1 (5 bases). Germline V gene data show CDR1 as MRHNA and CDR2 as SNTAGT. This CDR3 has 14 amino acids.